This entry lists 21 T cell receptor beta chains sequenced from one sample in a study of early T cells in non-severe SARS-CoV-2 infection. Each CDR3 protein gets one entry after TCRdb re-called the 5' RACE reads with MiXCR. The table includes 40,000 to 60,000 distinct CDR3 sequences, less than 7.5% detected once. The specimen was whole blood, collected at baseline. Receptor source: an adult who was a healthcare worker with PCR-confirmed SARS-CoV-2 infection or an uninfected control (not recorded which).

This clonotype showed up many times. V and J are TRBV29-1 and TRBJ2-7, with D perhaps TRBD1 (6 bases). Trimming pared 8 bases from V and 1 base from J, leaving 15 bases between. Germline V lookup: CDR1 SQVTM, CDR2 ANQGSEA. The CDR3 has 13 residues. The CDR3 loop reads CSCRTENSYEQYF. CDR3 coding DNA: TGCAGCTGCCGGACAGAGAATTCCTACGAGCAGTACTTC.

This clonotype has ten or more counts. This chain uses TRBV7-9 with TRBJ1-2; 8 bases line up with TRBD1. Looked up from germline, CDR1 is SEHNR and CDR2 is FQNEAQ (reference sequence). The CDR3 is made up of 13 amino acids. After removal of 5 bases from V and 7 bases from J, the junction contained 6 bases not matched to a gene. The CDR3 protein is CASSHDRGRGYTF. In nucleotides, the CDR3 is TGTGCCAGCAGCCATGACAGGGGTCGTGGCTACACCTTC.

The J gene is TRBJ1-2, the V gene TRBV7-2; D uncertain. This CDR3 contains 14 residues. CDR1 is SGHTA and CDR2 is FQGNSA in the germline V gene. Trimming shortened V by 2 bases and J by 2 bases, and 9 bases separated the two germline ends. The CDR3, as DNA: TGTGCCAGCAGCTTACAGCCCGGAAACTATGGCTACACCTTC. Its protein product is CASSLQPGNYGYTF.

This clonotype came up many times. The V call is TRBV7-2, the J call TRBJ2-1; 7 bases match TRBD2. Germline trimming cut 0 bases from V and 4 bases from J; bases unmatched to any gene: 3. Germline V lookup: CDR1 SGHTA, CDR2 FQGNSA. The CDR3 sequence is 15 residues long. The CDR3 loop reads CASSLAGGVYNEQFF. CDR3 nucleotides: TGTGCCAGCAGCTTAGCGGGGGGGGTATACAATGAGCAGTTCTTC.

On this clonotype itself: This may be a read error: a much more frequent sequence differs by one nucleotide. The chain carries TRBV6-6 and TRBJ1-1; the match to TRBD1 covers 7 bases. CDR1 and CDR2 from the germline V gene are MNHNY and SVGAGI (reference sequence). The V gene end was trimmed by 2 bases and the J gene end by 8 bases; junction bases not matched to a gene: 8. The CDR3 contains 14 residues. Here the CDR3 reads CASSYGDSLREAFF. For the CDR3, the DNA is TGTGCCAGCAGTTACGGGGACAGCCTCCGAGAAGCTTTCTTT.

This clonotype is medium-sized within its sample. The V and J genes are TRBV20-1 and TRBJ1-2; 7 bases match TRBD1. CDR3 length: 13 residues. The V gene's germline CDR1 is DFQATT and CDR2 SNEGSKA (reference sequence). Trimming took 4 bases from V and 3 from J; bases not matched to a gene: 5. This chain's CDR3 is CSATDRVHYGYTF. In DNA form, the CDR3 reads TGCAGTGCTACCGACAGGGTTCACTATGGCTACACCTTC.

The V gene is TRBV30, the J gene TRBJ1-3, with D unresolved. V was clipped by 1 base and J by 6 bases, with 10 bases between them. The CDR3 length is 13 residues. Germline-derived CDR1 and CDR2 are GTSNPN and SVGIG (reference sequence). CDR3 protein: CAWSAIAENTIYF. The CDR3 DNA is TGTGCCTGGAGTGCGATAGCAGAAAACACCATATATTTT.

This clonotype has a handful of counts. The gene calls are TRBV6-2 or TRBV6-3 and TRBJ2-1, with 15 bases lining up with TRBD2. The ends lost 2 bases at V and 4 bases at J; junction bases unmatched: 9. Germline V gene lookup returns CDR1 MNHEY and CDR2 SVGEGT. There are 19 residues in the CDR3. CDR3 sequence reads: CASSYLGLAGGPKYNEQFF. For the CDR3, the DNA is TGTGCCAGCAGTTACCTGGGACTAGCGGGGGGCCCCAAGTACAATGAGCAGTTCTTC.

This clonotype came up a few times. The chain employs TRBV10-2 and TRBJ2-5; TRBD2 agrees at 9 bases. Germline V lookup: CDR1 WSHSY, CDR2 SAAADI. The J segment lost 5 bases and the V segment lost 6 bases, leaving 7 bases of the junction unmatched. This CDR3 region has 14 residues. In DNA form, the CDR3 reads TGCGCCAGCAGCCTAGCGGGGAGATGGGAGACCCAGTACTTC. Its translation: CASSLAGRWETQYF.

This CDR3 reads CSATSESSYNEQFF. As DNA, the CDR3 is TGCAGTGCAACTAGCGAGAGCTCCTACAATGAGCAGTTCTTC. V gene TRBV20-1 combines with J gene TRBJ2-1; 7 bases match TRBD2. Germline-derived CDR1 and CDR2 are DFQATT and SNEGSKA (reference sequence). The CDR3 has 14 amino acids. Trimming cost V 6 bases and J 0 bases; bases outside gene matches: 5.

CDR3: CASSQDLVRVGKTGELFF. As DNA, the CDR3 is TGCGCCAGCAGCCAAGATTTGGTCCGGGTTGGAAAGACCGGGGAGCTGTTTTTT. The chain is built from TRBV4-3 and TRBJ2-2; D is unclear. The CDR3 consists of 18 residues. V gave up 0 bases and J gave up 5 bases, with 19 bases separating them. Looked up from germline, CDR1 is LGHNA and CDR2 is YSLEER.

This sequence joins TRBV9 and TRBJ2-5; 9 bases are a match to TRBD2. CDR1 and CDR2 from the germline V gene are SGDLS and YYNGEE. The V and J ends lost 4 bases and 0 bases, in that order; junction bases with no gene match: 7. The CDR3 is 16 amino acids. This CDR3 reads CASSLALAGHQETQYF. The CDR3 nucleotides are TGTGCCAGCAGCCTAGCCCTAGCGGGGCACCAAGAGACCCAGTACTTC.

Details on this clonotype: This may come from a read error, since a much larger clone is one base off. The chain employs TRBV7-2 and TRBJ1-3; no definite D call. Germline values: CDR1 SGHTA, CDR2 FQGNSA. Trimming cost V 6 bases and J 4 bases, with 13 bases left between them. CDR3 length equals 14 residues. This CDR3 is CASRSPVGGNTIYF. Written as DNA, the CDR3 is TGTGCCAGCAGGTCCCCCGTAGGGGGAAACACCATATATTTT. Drawing the rest from reference TRBV7-2 and TRBJ1-3, the complete variable domain is GAGVSQSPSNKVTEKGKDVELRCDPISGHTALYWYRQSLGQGLEFLIYFQGNSAPDKSGLPSDRFSAERTGGSVSTLTIQRTQQEDSAVYLCASRSPVGGNTIYFGEGSWLTVV.

This clonotype has a handful of counts. This sequence joins TRBV6-2 or TRBV6-3 and TRBJ1-5; D unclear. Germline loops: CDR1 MNHEY, CDR2 SVGEGT. The CDR3 contains 14 residues. V was cut by 0 bases and J by 6 bases, with 9 bases left in between. The CDR3 spells CASSYSTGSQPQHF. The CDR3 DNA reads TGTGCCAGCAGTTACTCGACGGGGAGTCAGCCCCAGCATTTT.

This clonotype was seen ten or more times. DNA for the CDR3: TGTGCCAGCAAAAGAGGGGGCAATCAGCCCCAGCATTTT. Translation gives CASKRGGNQPQHF. This chain uses TRBV6-5 with TRBJ1-5; D possibly corresponds to TRBD1 (5 bases). The CDR3 covers 13 residues. V was trimmed by 7 bases and J by 2 bases, leaving 9 bases between them. CDR1 and CDR2 from the germline V gene are MNHEY and SVGAGI.

The chain recombines TRBV14 with TRBJ2-2; D perhaps matches TRBD1 (6 bases). The CDR3 is 14 amino acids. V was pared by 3 bases and J by 6 bases, with 11 bases between. CDR1 and CDR2 from the germline V gene are SGHDN and FVKESK. The DNA for the CDR3 is TGTGCCAGCAGCCATCAACAGGGACCCGGGGAGCTGTTTTTT. This sequence encodes CASSHQQGPGELFF.

This clonotype was detected many times. V is TRBV6-1 and J is TRBJ2-7, with D possibly matching TRBD1 (5 bases). The germline V gene has CDR1 MNHNS and CDR2 SASEGT. This CDR3 has 13 residues. V was trimmed by 1 base and J by 10 bases, leaving 14 bases between them. The CDR3 is CASSEGRQSNQYF. In DNA, the CDR3 is TGTGCCAGCAGTGAAGGGCGACAGTCGAATCAGTACTTC.

This clonotype was counted ten times or more. This chain links TRBV5-1 with TRBJ2-2, with 12 bases identical to TRBD2. CDR1 and CDR2 from the germline V gene are SGHRS and YFSETQ. V lost 6 bases to trimming and J lost 5 bases; unmatched junction nucleotides: 2. The length of the CDR3 is 14 residues. The CDR3 loop is CASTSGGATGELFF. The DNA for the CDR3 is TGCGCCAGCACTAGCGGGGGGGCGACCGGGGAGCTGTTTTTT. The full variable domain, rest sourced from reference TRBV5-1 and TRBJ2-2, is KAGVTQTPRYLIKTRGQQVTLSCSPISGHRSVSWYQQTPGQGLQFLFEYFSETQRNKGNFPGRFSGRQFSNSRSEMNVSTLELGDSALYLCASTSGGATGELFFGEGSRLTVL.

This clonotype has a count of ten or more. The V call is TRBV20-1, the J call TRBJ1-3; no clear D gene. The CDR3 has 15 amino acids. The V end lost 2 bases, the J end lost 0 bases, and 11 bases lay between the germline ends. Germline values: CDR1 DFQATT, CDR2 SNEGSKA (reference sequence). In nucleotides, the CDR3 is TGCAGTGCTAGACCAAGGCGCGCCTCTGGAAACACCATATATTTT. It specifies CSARPRRASGNTIYF.

This clonotype was counted at least ten times. The gene calls are TRBV20-1 and TRBJ1-6; weak D call: TRBD1 (5 bases). The CDR3 length is 14 residues. CDR1 is DFQATT and CDR2 is SNEGSKA in the germline V gene (reference sequence). Trimming stripped 6 bases from V and 8 bases from J, with 17 bases between. CDR3 DNA: TGCAGTGCAAAACCGGGAAGGGGATATTCACCCCTCCACTTT. Residues: CSAKPGRGYSPLHF.

This clonotype turned up a few times. The chain combines TRBV7-3 with TRBJ2-1, with a weak D call TRBD1 (5 bases). CDR3 length: 15 residues. Germline CDR1 is SGHTA and CDR2 is FQGTGA. V lost 2 bases and J 8 bases, leaving 16 bases between the germline ends. CDR3 sequence: CASSLQGLRLDEQFF. CDR3 DNA: TGTGCCAGCAGCTTACAGGGTTTAAGGCTCGATGAGCAGTTCTTC.